Described below is a single T cell receptor (beta chain) sequence and its context. V was trimmed by 5 bases and J by 6 bases, leaving 17 bases between them. The CDR3 is 15 residues long. The germline gives CDR1 SGHRS, CDR2 YFSETQ. These data are taken from a study of technical replicates of blood from a few donors. Profiled with immunoSEQ multiplex PCR; TCRdb holds only in-frame clones, not every one. The table includes roughly 71,000 clones, 95% to 96% detected once. This sequence originates from a human donor in good health. V usage is TRBV5-1 and J usage is TRBJ1-4, with D maybe TRBD1 (5 bases). Specimen: T cells isolated from PBMCs. The CDR3 loop reads CASRPTGFWDEKLFF. The CDR3 DNA sequence: TGCGCCAGCAGACCTACAGGATTTTGGGATGAAAAACTGTTTTTT.